The entry below describes one T cell receptor beta chain. With iRepertoire HTBI primers and Arm-PCR of CDR3 regions, TCR beta libraries were built. TCRdb re-called the multiplex PCR reads with MiXCR, one entry per CDR3 protein. The sample carries 400,000 to 450,000 distinct CDR3 sequences, less than 20% recorded once. The time point: newly diagnosed GD, antithyroid drugs for less than 3 months. PBMC RNA was the source of the TCR library. The record originates from a study of regulatory T cells in long-lasting Graves disease. These data are also associated with another study on T cells in Graves' hyperthyroidism and ophthalmopathy.

The sequenced sample was peripheral blood mononuclear cells (PBMCs), obtained at new diagnosis, from a patient treated with antithyroid drugs. The TCR comes from a woman in her thirties with Graves disease.

Here the CDR3 reads CASSPGQGRHQPQHF. In DNA, the CDR3 is TGTGCCAGCAGCCCTGGACAGGGGAGGCATCAGCCCCAGCATTTT. The V call is TRBV4-2, the J call TRBJ1-5; TRBD1 agrees at 9 bases. Germline assignment: CDR1 LGHNA and CDR2 YNFKEQ. The CDR3 is made up of 15 amino acids. The V and J ends lost 4 bases and 5 bases, in that order; junction bases with no gene match: 6.